This is a list of T cell receptor beta chains from one sample in a study of cytomegalovirus exposure and HLA in healthy donors. Profiled with immunoSEQ multiplex PCR; TCRdb holds only in-frame clones, not every one. The sample includes around 150,000 clones, about 74% of them seen just once. Material for sequencing was PBMCs. These receptors originate from a man aged 40-49 years in good health and CMV-seronegative. The CDR3 runs from the conserved cysteine through the conserved F or W. D genes are given only for firm matches. The listing skips clone size in some rows; elsewhere it reads once, few, many or a size class.

TRBJ2-1	TRBV25-1	TRBD1	-	TGTGCCAGCAGTGGACAGGGGTTTTTAAGTGAGCAGTTCTTC	CASSGQGFLSEQFF
TRBJ2-5	TRBV9	-	-	TGTGCCAGCAGCGTAGCTTATCGAGGAGAGACCCAGTACTTC	CASSVAYRGETQYF
TRBJ2-3	TRBV7-3	-	-	TGTGCCAGCAGCTCCCAGGGGACAGATACGCAGTATTTT	CASSSQGTDTQYF
TRBJ1-3	TRBV19	-	-	TGTGCCAGTATCCCGGACAACTCTGGAAACACCATATATTTT	CASIPDNSGNTIYF
TRBJ1-2	TRBV30	-	-	TGTGCCTGGAGCCCACTTGGAGTGAACTATGGCTACACCTTC	CAWSPLGVNYGYTF
TRBJ2-2	TRBV28	TRBD1	-	TGTGCCAGCAGTCGCTCAAGGACAGGGCGGAACACCGGGGAGCTGTTTTTT	CASSRSRTGRNTGELFF
TRBJ1-1	TRBV4-3	-	few	TGCGCCAGCAGCAGACAGGAGAACACTGAAGCTTTCTTT	CASSRQENTEAFF
TRBJ2-1	TRBV5-8	TRBD1	-	TGTGCCAGCAGCTTGGCGGGACAGGGCTACAATGAGCAGTTCTTC	CASSLAGQGYNEQFF
TRBJ2-7	TRBV11-1	TRBD1	-	TGTGCCAGCAGCCCCGGGACAGTATCCTACGAGCAGTACTTC	CASSPGTVSYEQYF
TRBJ2-1	TRBV29-1	TRBD1	-	TGCAGCGGGACCGGACAGGGAGGCGGTGAGCAGTTCTTC	CSGTGQGGGEQFF
TRBJ1-1	TRBV30	-	-	TGTGCCTGGAGTCGGTCGACTGAAGCTTTCTTT	CAWSRSTEAFF
TRBJ1-3	TRBV7-2	-	-	TGTGCCAGCAGTAACAGAGCCGCTGGAAACACCATATATTTT	CASSNRAAGNTIYF
TRBJ2-7	TRBV4-1	TRBD1	once	TGCGCCAGCAGCCAAGGGAACAGGGGTTCGTACGAGCAGTACTTC	CASSQGNRGSYEQYF
TRBJ1-2	TRBV6-1	TRBD1	-	TGTGCCAGCACCACAGGGGACTATGGCTACACCTTC	CASTTGDYGYTF
TRBJ2-7	TRBV6-5	-	-	TGTGCCAGCAGTTACTCGAGGTCCTACGAGCAGTACTTC	CASSYSRSYEQYF
TRBJ2-5	TRBV7-3	TRBD1	-	TGTGCCAGCAGCTTAAATACAGGGGAGGAGACCCAGTACTTC	CASSLNTGEETQYF
TRBJ2-6	TRBV2	-	-	TGTGCCAGCAGCGCCGATAGCTCTGGGGCCAACGTCCTGACTTTC	CASSADSSGANVLTF
TRBJ2-5	TRBV6-6	TRBD2	-	TGTGCCAGCAGTACTAGACTAGCGGGAGCCTCGGCGGCCCAGTACTTC	CASSTRLAGASAAQYF
TRBJ2-3	TRBV7-9	TRBD1	-	TGTGCCAGCAGCTTCGCGACAGGGGCTGGAGATACGCAGTATTTT	CASSFATGAGDTQYF
TRBJ2-5	TRBV7-2	TRBD2	-	TGTGCCAGCACGTCCGGGACTAGTTCGGGGGAGACCCAGTACTTC	CASTSGTSSGETQYF